This T cell receptor (beta chain) is from a study of spatial heterogeneity in lung cancer. Study-wide context: Fewer alpha-chain than beta-chain sequences were consistently detected.

The CDR3 spans 16 residues. CDR1 is SGHDN, CDR2 FVKESK, per germline. Trimming cost V 4 bases and J 6 bases; bases outside gene matches: 9. Described time point: sample taken at primary tumor resection. Tumor, nontumor lung or frozen PBMC supplied whole RNA, sequenced without sorting. The donors comprised approximately 75 untreated early-stage non-small cell lung cancer patients. The study tagged each TCR cDNA molecule with a unique molecular identifier. TCRdb analysed the 5' RACE reads with MiXCR anew, one entry per CDR3 protein. The sample comprises approximately 47,000 distinct CDR3 sequences, 7.5% to 8% of which are singletons, and about 13% rests with the top ten.

Sequenced material: PBMCs, taken at surgery. This sequence originates from a female donor with early-stage non-small cell lung cancer. The chain couples TRBV14 to TRBJ2-1; TRBD1 agrees at 10 bases. The CDR3 DNA sequence: TGTGCCAGCAGCCCGAAGAGACAGGGGGCGCCCAATGAGCAGTTCTTC. It specifies CASSPKRQGAPNEQFF.